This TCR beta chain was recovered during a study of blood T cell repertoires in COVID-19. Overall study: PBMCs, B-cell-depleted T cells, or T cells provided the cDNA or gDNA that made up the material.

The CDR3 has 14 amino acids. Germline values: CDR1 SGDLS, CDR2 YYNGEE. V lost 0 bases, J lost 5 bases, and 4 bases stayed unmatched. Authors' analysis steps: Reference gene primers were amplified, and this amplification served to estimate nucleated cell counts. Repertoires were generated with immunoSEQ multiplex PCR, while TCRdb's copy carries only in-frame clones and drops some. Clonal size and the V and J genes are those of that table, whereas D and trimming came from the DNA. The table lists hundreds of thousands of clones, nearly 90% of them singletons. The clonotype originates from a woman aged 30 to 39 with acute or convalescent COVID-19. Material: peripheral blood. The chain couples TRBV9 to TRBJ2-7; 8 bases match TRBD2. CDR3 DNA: TGTGCCAGCAGCGTAGGGGCGGGGGGCGACGAGCAGTACTTC. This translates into CASSVGAGGDEQYF.